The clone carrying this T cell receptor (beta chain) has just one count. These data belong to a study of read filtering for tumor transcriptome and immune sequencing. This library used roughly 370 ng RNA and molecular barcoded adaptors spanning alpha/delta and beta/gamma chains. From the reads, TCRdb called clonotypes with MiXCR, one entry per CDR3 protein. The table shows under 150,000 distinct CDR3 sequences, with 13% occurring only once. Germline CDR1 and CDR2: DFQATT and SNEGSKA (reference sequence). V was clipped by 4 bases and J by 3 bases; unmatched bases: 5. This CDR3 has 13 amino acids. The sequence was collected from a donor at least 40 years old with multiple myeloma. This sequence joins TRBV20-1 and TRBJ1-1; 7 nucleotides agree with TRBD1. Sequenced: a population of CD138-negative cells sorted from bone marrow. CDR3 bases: TGCAGTGCTAACCGGGACAGACACACTGAAGCTTTCTTT. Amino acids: CSANRDRHTEAFF.